Sequencing of this T cell receptor (beta chain) was carried out in a study of blood T cell repertoires in COVID-19. For the study at large: Donors in the United States, Italy and Spain gave samples during acute or convalescent COVID-19. T cells, B-cell-depleted T cells, or PBMCs provided the cDNA or gDNA that served as material.

Per the study methods: The authors estimated nucleated cell counts from reference gene primer amplification. The protocol was immunoSEQ multiplex PCR, while the TCRdb copy is restricted to in-frame clones and leaves out a portion. V, J and clone size were drawn from that table, and D and trimming were deduced from the DNA. The sample records approximately 210,000 clones, 75% to 90% being singletons. Sequenced material: peripheral blood. The source is a woman aged 35 to 49 with acute or convalescent COVID-19.

CDR3: CSVEGQVTDTQYF. In DNA, the CDR3 is TGCAGCGTTGAGGGGCAGGTCACAGATACGCAGTATTTT. V usage is TRBV29-1 and J usage is TRBJ2-3, with a weak D call TRBD1 (5 bases). This CDR3 region has 13 residues. CDR1 and CDR2 from the germline V gene are SQVTM and ANQGSEA. Trimming took off 3 bases at V and 2 bases at J, with 9 bases between the two ends.